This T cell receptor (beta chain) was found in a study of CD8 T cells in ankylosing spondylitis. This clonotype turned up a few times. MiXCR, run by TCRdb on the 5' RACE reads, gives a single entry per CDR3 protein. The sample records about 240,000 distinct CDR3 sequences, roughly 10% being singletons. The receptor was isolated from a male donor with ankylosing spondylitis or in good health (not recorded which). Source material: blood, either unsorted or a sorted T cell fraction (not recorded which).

The chain's CDR3 is CSAKDRVGSPLHF. The CDR3 DNA follows: TGCAGTGCTAAAGACAGGGTTGGTTCACCCCTCCACTTT. The J gene is TRBJ1-6, the V gene TRBV20-1, with 7 bases identical to TRBD1. V dropped 4 bases and J dropped 9; count of bases not matched to a gene: 6. The CDR3 loop spans 13 amino acids. Germline lookup yields CDR1 DFQATT and CDR2 SNEGSKA (reference sequence).